This T cell receptor beta chain is from a study of blood T cell repertoires in COVID-19. Each participant's cohort was designated according to participant-reported clinical history. Here immunoSEQ multiplex PCR was the method, and the copy in TCRdb shows in-frame clones only, minus some. Of about 200,000 clones listed, roughly 87% are singletons. The CDR3 loop spans 15 amino acids. V shed 2 bases, J shed 6 bases, and the junction held 7 bases outside the gene matches. The germline CDR1 and CDR2 sequences are MNHEY and SVGAGI. What was sequenced was PBMCs or T cells enriched from blood (not recorded which). The chain links TRBV6-5 to TRBJ2-5; 9 bases line up with TRBD2. The receptor comes from a young woman who had recovered from COVID-19. The CDR3 region is CASSYDSGGRKTQYF. Here the CDR3 DNA reads TGTGCCAGCAGTTACGATAGCGGGGGCCGAAAGACCCAGTACTTC.